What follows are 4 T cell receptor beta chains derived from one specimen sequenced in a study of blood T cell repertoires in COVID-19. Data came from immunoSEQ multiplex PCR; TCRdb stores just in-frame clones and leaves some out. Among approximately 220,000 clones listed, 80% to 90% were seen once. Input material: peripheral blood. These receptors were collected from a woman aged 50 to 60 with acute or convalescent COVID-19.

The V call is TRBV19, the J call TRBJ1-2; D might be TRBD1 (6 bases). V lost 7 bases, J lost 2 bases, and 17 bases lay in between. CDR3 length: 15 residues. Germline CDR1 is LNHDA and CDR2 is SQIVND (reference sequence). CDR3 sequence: CASNRRTDMNYGYTF. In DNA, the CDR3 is TGTGCCAGTAACCGACGGACAGATATGAACTATGGCTACACCTTC.

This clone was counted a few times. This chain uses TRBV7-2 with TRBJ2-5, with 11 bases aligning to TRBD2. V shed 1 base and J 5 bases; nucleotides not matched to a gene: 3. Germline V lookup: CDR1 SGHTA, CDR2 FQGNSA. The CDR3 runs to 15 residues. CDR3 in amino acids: CASSLVASGRETQYF. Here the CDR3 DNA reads TGTGCCAGCAGCTTAGTTGCTAGCGGGAGGGAGACCCAGTACTTC.

The CDR3 sequence: CASSRGGGGQPQHF. The CDR3 DNA is TGTGCCAGCAGTAGGGGCGGGGGAGGTCAGCCCCAGCATTTT. J is TRBJ1-5 and V is TRBV6-6, with D perhaps matching TRBD1 (5 bases). The V and J ends lost 5 bases and 6 bases respectively, with 14 bases between them. Germline-derived CDR1 and CDR2 are MNHNY and SVGAGI (reference sequence). This CDR3 is 14 amino acids long.

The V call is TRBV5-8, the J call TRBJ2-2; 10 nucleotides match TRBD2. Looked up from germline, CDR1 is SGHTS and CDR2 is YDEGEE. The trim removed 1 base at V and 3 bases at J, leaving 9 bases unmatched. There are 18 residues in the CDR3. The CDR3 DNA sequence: TGTGCCAGCAGCTTGTGGTGGGGGACTAGCGACTACACCGGGGAGCTGTTTTTT. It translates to CASSLWWGTSDYTGELFF.